These 32 T cell receptor beta chains came from one sample sequenced in a study of blood T cell repertoires in COVID-19. TCRdb's copy holds only in-frame clones and misses some; the assay was immunoSEQ multiplex PCR. The data hold 300,000 to 400,000 clones, with about 90% observed a single time. Material: peripheral blood. These receptors originate from a woman between 50 and 59 years old who had recovered from COVID-19.

This clone occurred a few times. The chain uses TRBV27 and TRBJ2-2; 15 bases map to TRBD2. The CDR3 length is 17 residues. Germline CDR1 is MNHEY and CDR2 is SMNVEV (reference sequence). With 6 bases clipped from V and 6 bases from J, the junction kept 8 bases outside the gene matches. The CDR3 loop reads CASSGTSGRIRAGELFF. As DNA, the CDR3 is TGTGCCAGCAGCGGGACTAGCGGGAGGATCCGGGCCGGGGAGCTGTTTTTT.

The chain carries TRBV6-2 or TRBV6-3 and TRBJ2-2; TRBD1 might be the D (7 bases). V lost 5 bases, J lost 5 bases, and 18 bases lay in between. Germline CDR1 and CDR2: MNHEY and SVGEGT. The CDR3 covers 16 residues. In DNA, the CDR3 is TGTGCCAGCAGTCCGCAAGGAGGGGGCCGAACCGGGGAGCTGTTTTTT. The encoded protein is CASSPQGGGRTGELFF.

This clone was seen only a few times. V usage is TRBV6-2 or TRBV6-3 and J usage is TRBJ2-5, with D possibly matching TRBD2 (6 bases). Germline V CDR1 and CDR2: MNHEY, SVGEGT. Trimming took 5 bases from V and 0 from J, leaving 16 bases between them. The CDR3 is 16 residues long. The CDR3 DNA sequence: TGTGCCAGCAGTCCAGGGACTTTATGGTACCAAGAGACCCAGTACTTC. This sequence encodes CASSPGTLWYQETQYF.

The chain has TRBV28 and TRBJ1-2; tentatively, D is TRBD1 (5 bases). From germline, CDR1 is MDHEN and CDR2 SYDVKM. Trimming shortened V by 4 bases and J by 6 bases, and 9 bases separated the two germline ends. The CDR3 covers 12 residues. Here the CDR3 DNA reads TGTGCCAGCAGTTGGCAGGGTAATGGCTACACCTTC. Its protein product is CASSWQGNGYTF.

The chain joins TRBV28 to TRBJ1-2; D is possibly TRBD1 (5 bases). The germline V gene encodes CDR1 MDHEN and CDR2 SYDVKM. CDR3 length: 13 amino acids. Deletions cut 6 bases from V and 5 bases from J, with 13 bases between. CDR3 in amino acids: CASSTPGVYGYTF. DNA for the CDR3: TGTGCCAGCAGCACCCCGGGGGTGTATGGCTACACCTTC.

The chain links TRBV28 to TRBJ1-1; 8 bases fit TRBD1. The germline V gene has CDR1 MDHEN and CDR2 SYDVKM. CDR3 length: 15 amino acids. The V gene end was trimmed by 4 bases and the J gene end by 5 bases; junction bases not matched to a gene: 9. CDR3 region: CASSWGGQVWTEAFF. DNA for the CDR3: TGTGCCAGCAGTTGGGGGGGACAGGTGTGGACTGAAGCTTTCTTT.

V usage is TRBV28 and J usage is TRBJ1-2; TRBD1 aligns across 8 bases. Germline V CDR1 and CDR2: MDHEN, SYDVKM. CDR3 size: 14 residues. After removal of 6 bases from V and 8 bases from J, the junction contained 11 bases not matched to a gene. The CDR3 nucleotides read TGTGCCAGCAGATCGGACAGGGAAAGAGGAGGCTACACCTTC. Its translation: CASRSDRERGGYTF.

The chain recombines TRBV7-9 with TRBJ1-1, with a tentative D call TRBD1 (5 bases). The germline V gene has CDR1 SEHNR and CDR2 FQNEAQ (reference sequence). The CDR3 is 14 amino acids. V shed 0 bases and J shed 6 bases, with 11 bases lying between them. The CDR3 nucleotides read TGTGCCAGCAGCTTAGCTGGTGGGGCCCCTGAAGCTTTCTTT. Translated: CASSLAGGAPEAFF.

The rearrangement links TRBV13 to TRBJ2-3, with 9 positions matching TRBD1. The CDR3 consists of 16 residues. After removal of 6 bases from V and 0 bases from J, the junction contained 7 bases not matched to a gene. The germline V gene has CDR1 PRHDT and CDR2 FYEKMQ (reference sequence). CDR3 region: CASRLTGGFSTDTQYF. The CDR3 DNA follows: TGTGCCAGCAGGCTGACAGGGGGATTTAGCACAGATACGCAGTATTTT. The full variable domain, its missing parts supplied by reference TRBV13 and TRBJ2-3, is AAGVIQSPRHLIKEKRETATLKCYPIPRHDTVYWYQQGPGQDPQFLISFYEKMQSDKGSIPDRFSAQQFSDYHSELNMSSLELGDSALYFCASRLTGGFSTDTQYFGPGTRLTVL.

The chain has TRBV27 and TRBJ2-1; the match to TRBD1 covers 10 bases. Per germline, CDR1 MNHEY and CDR2 SMNVEV (reference sequence). There are 14 residues in the CDR3. Trimming cost V 6 bases and J 8 bases; bases outside gene matches: 7. Here the CDR3 DNA reads TGTGCCAGCAGCTCTGGACAGGGGGGCGATGAGCAGTTCTTC. Amino acid sequence: CASSSGQGGDEQFF.

This clone occurred a few times. The rearrangement links TRBV12-3 or TRBV12-4 to TRBJ1-5; 8 positions match TRBD1. The CDR3 is 13 residues long. The ends lost 6 bases at V and 7 bases at J; junction bases unmatched: 5. Here the CDR3 reads CASSQDRVQPQHF. CDR3 DNA: TGTGCCAGCAGCCAGGACAGGGTGCAGCCCCAGCATTTT.

This clone was recorded once. This chain connects TRBV7-9 to TRBJ2-7, with 9 bases lining up with TRBD1. After removal of 1 base from V and 3 bases from J, the junction contained 4 bases not matched to a gene. Germline CDR1 reads SEHNR; CDR2 reads FQNEAQ (reference sequence). This CDR3 has 15 residues. Here the CDR3 DNA reads TGTGCCAGCAGCTTAGGACAGGGGGGGAGCTACGAGCAGTACTTC. It specifies CASSLGQGGSYEQYF.

The chain links TRBV6-5 to TRBJ2-1; the match to TRBD2 covers 12 bases. Germline assignment: CDR1 MNHEY and CDR2 SVGAGI. V dropped 5 bases and J dropped 5; count of bases not matched to a gene: 4. The CDR3 runs to 15 residues. The CDR3 reads CASSHRTSGDNEQFF. In nucleotides, the CDR3 is TGTGCCAGCAGTCACCGGACTAGCGGGGACAATGAGCAGTTCTTC.

This chain joins TRBV28 and TRBJ1-1; no clear D. CDR1 and CDR2 (germline): MDHEN, SYDVKM. The CDR3 has 13 amino acids. V lost 7 bases and J lost 2, with 11 bases in between. The CDR3: CASKLRGNTEAFF. Here the CDR3 DNA reads TGTGCCAGCAAACTTCGGGGAAACACTGAAGCTTTCTTT.

This clone was counted once. The chain combines TRBV3-1 (or the pseudogene TRBV3-2) with TRBJ1-2; 8 bases agree with TRBD1. Trimming removed 1 base from V and 2 bases from J; junction bases left unmatched: 3. This CDR3 contains 15 residues. The germline CDR1 and CDR2 sequences are LGHDT and YNNKEL (reference sequence). DNA for the CDR3: TGTGCCAGCAGCCAAGGTAGACAGGGGAACTATGGCTACACCTTC. Residues: CASSQGRQGNYGYTF.

The chain employs TRBV7-2 and TRBJ2-7, with D possibly being TRBD2 (6 bases). The V gene lost 5 bases and the J gene lost 7 bases, with 12 bases spanning the gap. The CDR3 covers 12 residues. Germline V lookup: CDR1 SGHTA, CDR2 FQGNSA. The CDR3 DNA sequence: TGTGCCAGCAGCCTACTAGCTTGGGAGCAGTACTTC. Translated, it gives CASSLLAWEQYF.

The chain recombines TRBV19 with TRBJ2-3, with D hard to call. The CDR3 covers 15 residues. The V gene lost 0 bases and the J gene lost 2 bases, with 9 bases spanning the gap. CDR1 is LNHDA, CDR2 SQIVND, per germline (reference sequence). The CDR3 loop reads CASSIESAATDTQYF. The CDR3 DNA follows: TGTGCCAGTAGTATAGAGTCGGCGGCCACAGATACGCAGTATTTT.

The rearrangement joins TRBV10-3 to TRBJ2-7, with 9 bases fitting TRBD2. This CDR3 has 14 amino acids. Germline V gene lookup returns CDR1 ENHRY and CDR2 SYGVKD. The ends lost 10 bases at V and 4 bases at J; junction bases unmatched: 11. CDR3 protein: CATHSGRNRYEQYF. The CDR3 bases are TGTGCCACCCACAGCGGGAGGAACAGATACGAGCAGTACTTC.

This chain links TRBV20-1 with TRBJ1-3; D unclear. This CDR3 region has 14 residues. V was clipped by 3 bases and J by 4 bases, with 13 bases between them. Germline CDR1 reads DFQATT; CDR2 reads SNEGSKA (reference sequence). This chain's CDR3 is CSASSELVGNTIYF. Here the CDR3 DNA reads TGCAGTGCTAGTTCCGAGTTGGTCGGAAACACCATATATTTT.

This sequence joins TRBV5-5 and TRBJ2-7, with TRBD1 matching 9 bases. Germline CDR1 and CDR2: SGHKS and YYEKEE (reference sequence). V lost 4 bases, J lost 3 bases, and 5 bases stayed unmatched. The length of the CDR3 is 14 residues. CDR3 sequence (DNA): TGTGCCAGCAGCAACATGGACAGGGGCTACGAGCAGTACTTC. As protein: CASSNMDRGYEQYF.

This clone was seen at least ten times. The genes are TRBV4-1 and TRBJ1-6, with D perhaps matching TRBD1 (5 bases). The germline V and J ends were trimmed by 0 bases and 3 bases, with 18 bases remaining between them. The CDR3 is 19 amino acids. The germline V gene encodes CDR1 MGHRA and CDR2 YSYEKL. CDR3 coding DNA: TGCGCCAGCAGCCAAGATCCATGGGGCCTCAGCCGCTATAATTCACCCCTCCACTTT. It yields the protein CASSQDPWGLSRYNSPLHF.

This sequence joins TRBV27 and TRBJ1-1, with D hard to call. The CDR3 totals 14 residues. CDR1 and CDR2 from the germline V gene are MNHEY and SMNVEV (reference sequence). Trimming left V 7 bases short and J 3 bases short, with 15 bases between. The CDR3 loop is CASTPRGMYTEAFF. For the CDR3, the DNA is TGTGCCAGCACACCCCGGGGAATGTACACTGAAGCTTTCTTT.

CDR3: CASSLYAGGPYEQYF. The CDR3 DNA reads as TGTGCCAGCAGTTTATACGCAGGGGGACCCTACGAGCAGTACTTC. This chain joins TRBV28 and TRBJ2-7; 7 bases are a match to TRBD1. CDR1 and CDR2 (germline): MDHEN, SYDVKM. CDR3 length: 15 amino acids. V was pared by 1 base and J by 2 bases, with 5 bases of the junction left unmatched.

In DNA, the CDR3 is TGTGCCAGTCCCGAGCAACGCAGGCATGAGCAGTTCTTC. Its protein product is CASPEQRRHEQFF. V and J are TRBV9 and TRBJ2-1; no clear D gene. V was shortened by 8 bases and J by 8 bases, with 17 bases between the two germline ends. Germline V gene lookup returns CDR1 SGDLS and CDR2 YYNGEE. CDR3 size: 13 residues.

The V call is TRBV9, the J call TRBJ2-5; weak D call: TRBD1 (5 bases). CDR1 and CDR2 from the germline V gene are SGDLS and YYNGEE. The ends were cut back, 0 bases at V and 4 bases at J, with 10 bases in the middle. This CDR3 spans 14 amino acids. The CDR3 sequence: CASSVEGAGETQYF. As DNA, the CDR3 is TGTGCCAGCAGCGTAGAAGGGGCCGGAGAGACCCAGTACTTC.

A word on this clone: Other DNA sequences in the sample encode the same CDR3. The chain couples TRBV28 to TRBJ1-5, with D tentatively TRBD1 (6 bases). The CDR3 is made up of 13 amino acids. Germline lookup yields CDR1 MDHEN and CDR2 SYDVKM. Trimming pared 4 bases from V and 5 bases from J, leaving 9 bases between. This CDR3 is CASSSGVDQPQHF. Written as DNA, the CDR3 is TGTGCCAGCAGTTCAGGGGTGGATCAGCCCCAGCATTTT. The full variable domain, with the rest looked up from reference TRBV28 and TRBJ1-5, is DVKVTQSSRYLVKRTGEKVFLECVQDMDHENMFWYRQDPGLGLRLIYFSYDVKMKEKGDIPEGYSVSREKKERFSLILESASTNQTSMYLCASSSGVDQPQHFGDGTRLSIL.

V usage is TRBV7-9 and J usage is TRBJ2-7; unclear D gene. The CDR3 has 15 amino acids. CDR1 is SEHNR, CDR2 FQNEAQ, per germline (reference sequence). The V end was cut by 5 bases, the J end by 2 bases, with 16 bases between. The CDR3 protein is CASSPFAVGTYEQYF. As DNA, the CDR3 is TGTGCCAGCAGCCCCTTCGCGGTCGGCACCTACGAGCAGTACTTC. Supplemented by reference TRBV7-9 and TRBJ2-7, the full variable domain reads DTGVSQNPRHKITKRGQNVTFRCDPISEHNRLYWYRQTLGQGPEFLTYFQNEAQLEKSRLLSDRFSAERPKGSFSTLEIQRTEQGDSAMYLCASSPFAVGTYEQYFGPGTRLTVT.

J is TRBJ2-7 and V is TRBV5-1; TRBD2 agrees at 12 bases. Per germline, CDR1 SGHRS and CDR2 YFSETQ. The V segment lost 0 bases and the J segment 2 bases; nucleotides outside the gene matches: 6. This CDR3 spans 17 amino acids. CDR3 sequence: CASSLVGTSGFAYEQYF. CDR3 nucleotides: TGCGCCAGCAGCTTGGTAGGGACTAGCGGGTTTGCCTACGAGCAGTACTTC.

The J gene is TRBJ1-1, the V gene TRBV28; D is uncertain. The germline CDR1 and CDR2 sequences are MDHEN and SYDVKM. V was clipped by 6 bases and J by 4 bases, with 21 bases between them. The CDR3 is made up of 16 amino acids. Here the CDR3 DNA reads TGTGCCAGCAGGGCAGACCGGATGATGATAGCCACTGAAGCTTTCTTT. This translates into CASRADRMMIATEAFF.

The genes are TRBV15 and TRBJ1-6; D unclear. In germline, CDR1 is LNHNV, CDR2 YYDKDF (reference sequence). CDR3 length equals 15 residues. The V end lost 4 bases, the J end lost 6 bases, and 13 bases lay between the germline ends. The CDR3 spells CATSMGRQPNSPLHF. CDR3 nucleotides: TGTGCCACCAGCATGGGGAGGCAGCCTAATTCACCCCTCCACTTT.

For the CDR3, the DNA is TGTGCCAGCTCACTCCGTCCAGGGGGCGCTGACTATGGCTACACCTTC. Translation gives CASSLRPGGADYGYTF. V is TRBV18 and J is TRBJ1-2; 8 bases match TRBD1. The J segment lost 3 bases and the V segment lost 4 bases, leaving 10 bases of the junction unmatched. Germline CDR1 and CDR2: KGHSH and LQKENI. This CDR3 has 16 residues.

This clone has only a few counts. Other DNA sequences in this specimen translate into the identical CDR3. This chain joins TRBV20-1 and TRBJ2-7; the match to TRBD1 covers 8 bases. Germline V CDR1 and CDR2: DFQATT, SNEGSKA (reference sequence). This CDR3 has 11 amino acids. With 5 bases clipped from V and 4 bases from J, the junction kept 1 base outside the gene matches. The CDR3 DNA reads TGCAGTGCTGGACAGGGATACGAGCAGTACTTC. Translating gives CSAGQGYEQYF.